One and the same sample provided the 11 T cell receptor beta chains below, sequenced in a study of early stage breast cancer tumors. Clones were read by immunoSEQ multiplex PCR, and TCRdb kept only the in-frame ones, dropping some. This table has 8,000 to 9,500 clones, 60% to 85% appearing once. Sequencing was performed on normal breast tissue next to the tumor. These receptors came from a person in their sixties with breast cancer.

This chain uses TRBV6-5 with TRBJ2-3; D ambiguous. Germline CDR1 is MNHEY and CDR2 is SVGAGI. CDR3 length: 12 amino acids. V lost 8 bases and J 4 bases, leaving 10 bases between the germline ends. The CDR3 DNA is TGTGCCAGCGGTCGAGGCGCAGATACGCAGTATTTT. Protein product: CASGRGADTQYF.

The chain combines TRBV4-1 with TRBJ2-1, with 8 bases lining up with TRBD2. Germline assignment: CDR1 MGHRA and CDR2 YSYEKL. The V and J ends lost 4 bases and 7 bases, in that order; junction bases with no gene match: 15. CDR3 size: 17 residues. The DNA for the CDR3 is TGCGCCAGCAGCCTACCACTCAAGCGGGAGAAGGGGAATGAGCAGTTCTTC. Its translation is CASSLPLKREKGNEQFF.

The rearrangement joins TRBV7-9 to TRBJ1-4; no firm D call. This CDR3 is 17 amino acids long. Trimming left V 2 bases short and J 6 bases short, with 19 bases between. Germline V gene lookup returns CDR1 SEHNR and CDR2 FQNEAQ (reference sequence). The CDR3 region has the DNA TGTGCCAGCAGCTTAAAACCCCGTAAAGGGTTCTATGAAAAACTGTTTTTT. Translating it yields CASSLKPRKGFYEKLFF.

V gene TRBV5-1 combines with J gene TRBJ1-1; D possibly corresponds to TRBD1 (6 bases). CDR3 size: 16 residues. Deletions cut 4 bases from V and 0 bases from J, with 16 bases between. The germline V gene has CDR1 SGHRS and CDR2 YFSETQ. CDR3 nucleotide sequence: TGCGCCAGCAGCCCGATGTCCGGGACACTGAACACTGAAGCTTTCTTT. Protein: CASSPMSGTLNTEAFF. Drawing the rest from reference TRBV5-1 and TRBJ1-1, the complete variable domain is KAGVTQTPRYLIKTRGQQVTLSCSPISGHRSVSWYQQTPGQGLQFLFEYFSETQRNKGNFPGRFSGRQFSNSRSEMNVSTLELGDSALYLCASSPMSGTLNTEAFFGQGTRLTVV.

This clone was detected only once. The chain carries TRBV5-1 and TRBJ1-4; 9 bases line up with TRBD1. V shed 1 base and J 7 bases; nucleotides not matched to a gene: 5. CDR3 size: 15 residues. CDR1 is SGHRS and CDR2 is YFSETQ in the germline V gene. The CDR3 is CASSLNPGQGEKLFF. CDR3 nucleotides: TGCGCCAGCAGCTTGAATCCGGGACAGGGTGAAAAACTGTTTTTT.

The chain has TRBV6-5 and TRBJ2-2; D gene unclear. The CDR3 length is 14 residues. V was clipped by 7 bases and J by 1 base, with 10 bases between them. The V gene's germline CDR1 is MNHEY and CDR2 SVGAGI. The CDR3 DNA reads as TGTGCCAGCAAACCCCGGAGGAACACCGGGGAGCTGTTTTTT. It is translated as CASKPRRNTGELFF.

This clone appeared once. This rearrangement joins TRBV7-9 to TRBJ2-1, with no clear D. The ends were cut back, 8 bases at V and 7 bases at J, with 9 bases in the middle. The CDR3 covers 11 residues. Germline V gene data show CDR1 as SEHNR and CDR2 as FQNEAQ (reference sequence). The CDR3 region is CASVFGNEQFF. Written as DNA, the CDR3 is TGTGCCAGCGTGTTCGGTAATGAGCAGTTCTTC.

This clone was seen only a few times. The chain has TRBV7-9 and TRBJ1-2; no definite D call. From germline, CDR1 is SEHNR and CDR2 FQNEAQ (reference sequence). Trimming shortened V by 3 bases and J by 2 bases, and 13 bases separated the two germline ends. The CDR3 totals 15 residues. CDR3 in amino acids: CASSFIGPLNYGYTF. The CDR3 bases are TGTGCCAGCAGCTTTATAGGACCCCTAAACTATGGCTACACCTTC.

This chain uses TRBV5-1 with TRBJ1-1, with 11 bases fitting TRBD1. V shed 5 bases and J 2 bases; nucleotides not matched to a gene: 5. Germline V gene data show CDR1 as SGHRS and CDR2 as YFSETQ. The CDR3 is 15 residues long. The CDR3 sequence is CASRLDRGRNTEAFF. The CDR3 bases are TGCGCCAGCAGGCTGGACAGGGGGCGTAACACTGAAGCTTTCTTT. Full variable domain (outside the CDR3, taken from reference TRBV5-1 and TRBJ1-1): KAGVTQTPRYLIKTRGQQVTLSCSPISGHRSVSWYQQTPGQGLQFLFEYFSETQRNKGNFPGRFSGRQFSNSRSEMNVSTLELGDSALYLCASRLDRGRNTEAFFGQGTRLTVV.

The V and J genes are TRBV28 and TRBJ1-2; TRBD1 aligns across 10 bases. V was pared by 1 base and J by 8 bases, with 7 bases of the junction left unmatched. The germline gives CDR1 MDHEN, CDR2 SYDVKM. The CDR3 sequence is 15 residues long. The CDR3 bases are TGTGCCAGCAGTTTATTGGCGGGACAGGGGAACGGCTACACCTTC. Translation: CASSLLAGQGNGYTF.

This rearrangement joins TRBV6-7 to TRBJ2-2, with D unresolved. TRBV6-7 is flagged as an ORF with uncertain function. CDR3 length equals 13 residues. V lost 8 bases and J lost 0, with 7 bases in between. This CDR3 reads CASWAANTGELFF. The CDR3 DNA reads as TGTGCCAGCTGGGCCGCGAACACCGGGGAGCTGTTTTTT.